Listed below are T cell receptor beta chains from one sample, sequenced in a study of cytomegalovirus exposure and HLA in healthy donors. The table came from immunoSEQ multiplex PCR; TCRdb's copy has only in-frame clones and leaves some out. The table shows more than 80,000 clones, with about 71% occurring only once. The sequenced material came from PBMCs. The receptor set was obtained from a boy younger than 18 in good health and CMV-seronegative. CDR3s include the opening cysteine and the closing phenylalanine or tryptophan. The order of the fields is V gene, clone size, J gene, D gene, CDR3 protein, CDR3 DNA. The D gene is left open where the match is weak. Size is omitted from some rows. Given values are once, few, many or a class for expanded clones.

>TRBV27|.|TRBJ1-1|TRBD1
CASGTGLLTEAFF
TGTGCCAGCGGGACAGGGCTCCTCACTGAAGCTTTCTTT
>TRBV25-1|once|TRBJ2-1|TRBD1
CASSEGDRDYNEQFF
TGTGCCAGCAGTGAGGGGGACAGGGATTACAATGAGCAGTTCTTC
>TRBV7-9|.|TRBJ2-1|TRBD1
CASSPPGTGGNEQFF
TGTGCCAGCAGCCCACCCGGGACAGGGGGCAATGAGCAGTTCTTC
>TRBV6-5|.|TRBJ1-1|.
CASSHGTEAFF
TGTGCCAGCAGCCACGGGACTGAAGCTTTCTTT
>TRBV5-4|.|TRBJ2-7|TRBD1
CASSSRQGAYEQYF
TGTGCCAGCAGCAGCCGACAGGGGGCCTACGAGCAGTACTTC
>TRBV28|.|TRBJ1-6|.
CASTFSRALGGSPLHF
TGTGCCAGCACTTTCTCCAGGGCTCTCGGCGGTTCACCCCTCCACTTT
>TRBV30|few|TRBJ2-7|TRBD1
CAWSPGTGSYEQYF
TGTGCCTGGAGCCCCGGGACAGGGAGTTACGAGCAGTACTTC
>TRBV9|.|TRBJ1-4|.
CASSVVGGKLQGKLFF
TGTGCCAGCAGCGTAGTAGGGGGAAAGCTCCAGGGAAAACTGTTTTTT
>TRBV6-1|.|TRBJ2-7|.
CASSERVRGAEQYF
TGTGCCAGCAGTGAACGGGTCAGGGGGGCCGAGCAGTACTTC
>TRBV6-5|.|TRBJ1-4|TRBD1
CASSSTGAGDEKLFF
TGTGCCAGCAGTTCGACAGGGGCTGGGGATGAAAAACTGTTTTTT
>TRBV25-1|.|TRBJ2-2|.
CASSGLVLGRTGELFF
TGTGCCAGCAGTGGATTAGTTCTAGGCCGCACCGGGGAGCTGTTTTTT
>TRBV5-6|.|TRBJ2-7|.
CASSLEQSYEQYF
TGTGCCAGCAGCTTGGAACAGTCCTACGAGCAGTACTTC
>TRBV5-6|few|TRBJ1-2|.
CASSLERPGLGYTF
TGTGCCAGCAGCTTGGAGAGGCCAGGGTTGGGCTACACCTTC
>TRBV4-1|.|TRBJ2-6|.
CASSQESSGANVLTF
TGCGCCAGCAGCCAAGAGAGCTCTGGGGCCAACGTCCTGACTTTC
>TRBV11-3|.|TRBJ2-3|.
CASSSEEDTQYF
TGTGCCAGCAGCTCGGAGGAAGATACGCAGTATTTT
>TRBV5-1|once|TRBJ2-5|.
CASSFPTVPETQYF
TGCGCCAGCAGCTTCCCTACGGTCCCGGAGACCCAGTACTTC
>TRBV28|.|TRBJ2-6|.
CASSLYQISGANVLTF
TGTGCCAGCAGTTTATATCAGATCTCTGGGGCCAACGTCCTGACTTTC
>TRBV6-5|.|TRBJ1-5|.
CASSRDSLSNQPQHF
TGTGCCAGCAGTCGCGACAGTCTTAGCAATCAGCCCCAGCATTTT
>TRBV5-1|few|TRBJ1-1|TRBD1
CASSLEGQGQTEAFF
TGCGCCAGCAGCTTGGAGGGACAGGGTCAAACTGAAGCTTTCTTT
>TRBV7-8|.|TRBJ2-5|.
CASSLLVQETQYF
TGTGCCAGCAGCCTTCTCGTTCAAGAGACCCAGTACTTC
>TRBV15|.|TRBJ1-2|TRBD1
CATSRGQGGYGYTF
TGTGCCACCAGCAGAGGACAGGGGGGCTATGGCTACACCTTC
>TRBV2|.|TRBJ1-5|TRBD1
CASTDTGGNQPQHF
TGTGCCAGCACCGACACAGGGGGAAATCAGCCCCAGCATTTT
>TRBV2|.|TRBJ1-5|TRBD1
CASTDRVRQPQHF
TGTGCCAGCACCGACAGGGTCCGGCAGCCCCAGCATTTT
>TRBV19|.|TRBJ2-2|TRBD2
CASSLSPSGNTGELFF
TGTGCCAGTAGCCTAAGCCCTAGCGGGAACACCGGGGAGCTGTTTTTT
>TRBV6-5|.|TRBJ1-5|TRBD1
CASSSGGGQPQHF
TGTGCCAGCAGTTCAGGGGGCGGGCAGCCCCAGCATTTT
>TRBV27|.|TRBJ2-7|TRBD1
CASSPSSGTVSYEQYF
TGTGCCAGCAGCCCCTCCTCCGGGACAGTCTCCTACGAGCAGTACTTC
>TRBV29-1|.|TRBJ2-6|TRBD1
CSAAGTGESSGANVLTF
TGCAGCGCCGCCGGGACAGGGGAGAGCTCTGGGGCCAACGTCCTGACTTTC
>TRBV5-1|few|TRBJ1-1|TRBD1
CASSGTTGGFGAFF
TGCGCCAGCAGCGGGACCACAGGGGGCTTTGGGGCTTTCTTT
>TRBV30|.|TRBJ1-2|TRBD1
CAWQAGGNYGYTF
TGTGCCTGGCAGGCAGGGGGGAACTATGGCTACACCTTC
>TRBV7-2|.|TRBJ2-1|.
CASSQGSYNEQFF
TGTGCCAGCAGTCAGGGATCCTACAATGAGCAGTTCTTC
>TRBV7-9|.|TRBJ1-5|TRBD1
CASSLGTGATDQPQHF
TGTGCCAGCAGCTTAGGGACAGGGGCCACCGATCAGCCCCAGCATTTT
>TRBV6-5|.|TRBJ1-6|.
CASTPADRNSPLHF
TGTGCCAGCACCCCAGCCGACAGGAACTCACCCCTCCACTTT
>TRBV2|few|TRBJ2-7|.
CASSEEGGDRYEQYF
TGTGCCAGCAGTGAAGAGGGAGGAGACCGCTACGAGCAGTACTTC
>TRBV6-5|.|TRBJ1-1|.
CASTGYRHTEAFF
TGTGCCAGCACGGGGTATAGGCATACTGAAGCTTTCTTT
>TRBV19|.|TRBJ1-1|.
CASSILVGSTEAFF
TGTGCCAGTAGTATTTTGGTGGGGAGCACTGAAGCTTTCTTT
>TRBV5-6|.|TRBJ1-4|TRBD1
CASSLGTGDEKLFF
TGTGCCAGCAGCTTGGGGACAGGGGACGAAAAACTGTTTTTT
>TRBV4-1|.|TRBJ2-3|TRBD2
CASSLSGAGGKTDTQYF
TGCGCCAGCAGCCTAAGTGGGGCGGGGGGGAAAACAGATACGCAGTATTTT
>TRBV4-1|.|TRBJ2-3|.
CASSQGRGSLTDTQYF
TGCGCCAGCAGCCAGGGCAGGGGCTCCCTAACAGATACGCAGTATTTT
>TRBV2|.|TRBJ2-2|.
CASSLGRTYTGELFF
TGTGCCAGCAGCCTAGGGAGGACCTACACCGGGGAGCTGTTTTTT
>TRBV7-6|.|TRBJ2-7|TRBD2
CASSLDPGLAGEQYF
TGTGCCAGCAGCTTAGACCCGGGACTAGCAGGGGAGCAGTACTTC